Below are 5 T cell receptor beta chains sequenced from a single sample in a study of blood T cell repertoires in COVID-19. The assay was immunoSEQ multiplex PCR, and TCRdb's table has in-frame clones only and misses some. The table has over 250,000 clones, over 75% seen once; the top ten hold about 1%. The sequencing sample was made of PBMCs or T cells enriched from blood (not recorded which). The receptors derive from a woman aged 30 to 39 who had recovered from COVID-19.

This clone was found once. The CDR3 DNA sequence: TGTGCCAGCAGCTCACAGGGGTGGAGCACTGAAGCTTTCTTT. Translation: CASSSQGWSTEAFF. This rearrangement joins TRBV11-3 to TRBJ1-1; 7 bases are a match to TRBD1. This CDR3 contains 14 residues. Germline V CDR1 and CDR2: SGHNT, YENEEA. J gave up 4 bases and V 4 bases, and 6 bases lay outside the gene matches.

The gene calls are TRBV19 and TRBJ2-7; TRBD1 aligns across 9 bases. The V gene end was trimmed by 8 bases and the J gene end by 9 bases; junction bases not matched to a gene: 14. The CDR3 length is 14 residues. Germline CDR1 reads LNHDA; CDR2 reads SQIVND (reference sequence). For the CDR3, the DNA is TGTGCCAGTCGATCGGGGACAGGGTCCCGGATGCAGTACTTC. This translates into CASRSGTGSRMQYF. Full variable domain (rest looked up from reference TRBV19 and TRBJ2-7): DGGITQSPKYLFRKEGQNVTLSCEQNLNHDAMYWYRQDPGQGLRLIYYSQIVNDFQKGDIAEGYSVSREKKESFPLTVTSAQKNPTAFYLCASRSGTGSRMQYFGPGTRLTVT.

This chain joins TRBV27 and TRBJ2-7; no firm D call. The CDR3 has 14 amino acids. Trimming shortened V by 1 base and J by 0 bases, and 7 bases separated the two germline ends. CDR1 is MNHEY, CDR2 SMNVEV, per germline (reference sequence). CDR3 protein: CASSLFLSSYEQYF. CDR3 sequence (DNA): TGTGCCAGCAGTTTATTCCTGAGCTCCTACGAGCAGTACTTC.

J is TRBJ2-2 and V is TRBV18; the match to TRBD2 covers 10 bases. The length of the CDR3 is 17 residues. CDR1 is KGHSH and CDR2 is LQKENI in the germline V gene. J gave up 4 bases and V 1 base, and 6 bases lay outside the gene matches. The CDR3 protein is CASSPLLAGAPTGELFF. The CDR3 DNA reads TGTGCCAGCTCACCACTCCTAGCGGGGGCCCCCACCGGGGAGCTGTTTTTT.

The chain carries TRBV29-1 and TRBJ2-1, with 10 bases matching TRBD2. CDR1 is SQVTM and CDR2 is ANQGSEA in the germline V gene. The J segment lost 7 bases and the V segment lost 2 bases, leaving 14 bases of the junction unmatched. CDR3 length equals 17 residues. CDR3 sequence reads: CSVESPRASGSSNEQFF. CDR3 DNA: TGCAGCGTTGAATCCCCCAGGGCTAGCGGGAGCTCGAATGAGCAGTTCTTC.